This T cell receptor beta chain derives from a study of PD-L1 blockade in urothelial cancer. Study-wide background: Patients had received 0 to 3 prior chemotherapy regimens. Blood analyses occurred 3 weeks (second dose) and 6 weeks post treatment start. The median T cell count in blood samples was 140,000 to 150,000.

Study results and limitations: At 3 weeks on treatment, tumor-associated clones expanded more with durable benefit.

Regarding this clone: The antigen is not known.

Stated time point: peripheral blood 6 weeks after treatment start. Germline CDR1 and CDR2: SGHDN and FVKESK. The CDR3 sequence is 14 residues long. Trimming cost V 4 bases and J 3 bases, with 10 bases left between them. Profiling relied on immunoSEQ multiplex PCR, and the TCRdb table lists in-frame clones only, not all of them. The table lists some 23,000 clones, more than 65% of them singletons, with about 1.5% in the top ten. V usage is TRBV14 and J usage is TRBJ2-1, with no clear D. This clonotype was obtained from a man between 65 and 79 years old with urothelial cancer. Sequencing was performed on PBMCs, taken around atezolizumab (anti-PD-L1) treatment. The CDR3 is CASSLLGGYNEQFF. For the CDR3, the DNA is TGTGCCAGCAGCCTATTAGGCGGCTACAATGAGCAGTTCTTC.